This T cell receptor (beta chain) was profiled in a study of cytomegalovirus exposure and HLA in healthy donors. Study-level information: The 130 or so validation repertoires, a later analysis reported, used the same platform as the approximately 670 repertoires from the first cohort. Study outcomes and limitations: The study designated 160 or so TCR beta chains cytomegalovirus-associated.

To note about this clone: What it recognizes is unknown.

The donors were part of the validation cohort of 95 to 150 subjects. That cohort was separate from the first cohort, which comprised under 700 subjects. Trimming removed 5 bases from V and 3 bases from J, with 13 bases in between. The V gene's germline CDR1 is MGHDK and CDR2 SYGVNS. The CDR3 spans 14 residues. Some clones are missing from TCRdb's copy, which holds only in-frame ones; the method was immunoSEQ multiplex PCR. The sample holds about 200,000 clones, 84% seen once. The clonotype originates from a woman aged 25 to 39 in good health and CMV-seropositive. The gene calls are TRBV25-1 and TRBJ1-1, with D perhaps TRBD1 (5 bases). Source material: PBMCs. The DNA of the CDR3 is TGTGCCAGCAGTAGAATATCGGGGGACACTGAAGCTTTCTTT. The encoded protein is CASSRISGDTEAFF.